The 6 T cell receptor beta chains below were found in one sample sequenced in a study of response to subunit inactivated influenza vaccine. TCRdb re-called the RT-PCR reads with MiXCR, one entry per CDR3 protein. The table has 450,000 to 600,000 distinct CDR3 sequences, 6% to 9% seen once. The sequencing used PBMCs from blood, collected 23 months after vaccination. The receptors here all came from a man aged 45 to 75 who received an inactivated influenza vaccine.

This clonotype appeared a few times. The CDR3 DNA follows: TGTGCCAGCAGTTTAGACGGCGGGAGGCTTGGCAATGAGCAGTTCTTC. Protein: CASSLDGGRLGNEQFF. The V gene is TRBV12-3 or TRBV12-4, the J gene TRBJ2-1; 8 bases align to TRBD2. The CDR3 contains 16 residues. Trimming took 1 base from V and 6 from J; bases not matched to a gene: 8.

This clonotype was recorded many times. The CDR3: CATSAGQGPNEKLFF. CDR3 nucleotides: TGTGCCACCAGTGCCGGACAGGGCCCTAATGAAAAACTGTTTTTT. The chain combines TRBV24-1 with TRBJ1-4; TRBD1 aligns across 8 bases. This CDR3 is built from 15 residues. V lost 5 bases to trimming and J lost 3 bases; unmatched junction nucleotides: 4. The germline V gene encodes CDR1 KGHDR and CDR2 SFDVKD.

This chain links TRBV21-1 with TRBJ2-7; the table's D gene call, TRBD1, was not cross checked with the DNA. TRBV21-1 is flagged as a pseudogene. This CDR3 has 17 residues. This chain's CDR3 is CASSKPTVSRQGSKQYF. The DNA of the CDR3 is TGTGCCAGCAGCAAACCGACCGTATCCCGACAGGGGAGCAAGCAGTACTTC.

This clonotype showed up many times. J is TRBJ2-3 and V is TRBV5-1; D unresolved. Trimming pared 0 bases from V and 1 base from J, leaving 6 bases between. Germline V CDR1 and CDR2: SGHRS, YFSETQ. This CDR3 comprises 14 residues. CDR3 sequence reads: CASSLDRGTDTQYF. CDR3 nucleotides: TGCGCCAGCAGCTTGGACAGAGGCACAGATACGCAGTATTTT. Full variable domain (remainder filled in from reference TRBV5-1 and TRBJ2-3): KAGVTQTPRYLIKTRGQQVTLSCSPISGHRSVSWYQQTPGQGLQFLFEYFSETQRNKGNFPGRFSGRQFSNSRSEMNVSTLELGDSALYLCASSLDRGTDTQYFGPGTRLTVL.

The table lists this clonotype with a few counts. Here the CDR3 DNA reads TGTGCCAGCAGCTTCAGTCATAGCGGGGGGACCTCAGAGACCCAGTACTTC. It encodes CASSFSHSGGTSETQYF. The V call is TRBV11-2, the J call TRBJ2-5; the match to TRBD2 covers 10 bases. J gave up 4 bases and V 3 bases, and 11 bases lay outside the gene matches. Germline V CDR1 and CDR2: SGHAT, FQNNGV. The CDR3 is made up of 17 amino acids. The full variable domain, its missing parts supplied by reference TRBV11-2 and TRBJ2-5, is EAGVAQSPRYKIIEKRQSVAFWCNPISGHATLYWYQQILGQGPKLLIQFQNNGVVDDSQLPKDRFSAERLKGVDSTLKIQPAKLEDSAVYLCASSFSHSGGTSETQYFGPGTRLLVL.

The chain has TRBV30 and TRBJ1-1; D gene uncertain. The CDR3 spans 14 residues. CDR1 and CDR2 from the germline V gene are GTSNPN and SVGIG (reference sequence). Trimming shortened V by 1 base and J by 4 bases, and 13 bases separated the two germline ends. DNA for the CDR3: TGTGCCTGGAGTGGGATTTTACTGACCACTGAAGCTTTCTTT. This translates into CAWSGILLTTEAFF.